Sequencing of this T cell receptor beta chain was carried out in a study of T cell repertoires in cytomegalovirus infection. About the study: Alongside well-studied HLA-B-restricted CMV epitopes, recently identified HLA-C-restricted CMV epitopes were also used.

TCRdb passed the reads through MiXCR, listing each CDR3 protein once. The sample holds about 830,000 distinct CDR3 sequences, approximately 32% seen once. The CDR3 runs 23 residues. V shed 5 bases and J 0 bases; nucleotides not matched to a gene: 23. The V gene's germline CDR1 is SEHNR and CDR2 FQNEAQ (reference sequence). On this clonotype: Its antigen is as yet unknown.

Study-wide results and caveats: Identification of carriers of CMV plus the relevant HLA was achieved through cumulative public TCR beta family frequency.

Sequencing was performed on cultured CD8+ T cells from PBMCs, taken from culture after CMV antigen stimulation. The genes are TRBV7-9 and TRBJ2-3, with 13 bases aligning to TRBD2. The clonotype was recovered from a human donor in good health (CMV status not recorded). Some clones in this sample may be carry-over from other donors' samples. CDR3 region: CASSPRLAGGPIATQTSTDTQYF. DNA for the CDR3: TGTGCCAGCAGCCCTCGACTAGCGGGGGGCCCCATCGCGACCCAGACTAGCACAGATACGCAGTATTTT.